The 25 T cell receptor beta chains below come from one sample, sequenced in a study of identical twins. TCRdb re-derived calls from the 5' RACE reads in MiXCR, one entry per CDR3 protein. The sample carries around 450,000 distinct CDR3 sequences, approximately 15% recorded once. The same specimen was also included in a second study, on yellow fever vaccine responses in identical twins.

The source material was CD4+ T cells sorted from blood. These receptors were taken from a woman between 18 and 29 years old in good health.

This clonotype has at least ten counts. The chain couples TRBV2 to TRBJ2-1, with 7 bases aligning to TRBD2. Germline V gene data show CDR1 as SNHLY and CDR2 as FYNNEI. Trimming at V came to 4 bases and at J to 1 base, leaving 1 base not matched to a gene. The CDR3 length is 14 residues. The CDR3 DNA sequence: TGTGCCAGCAGTGCGGGAGGATCCTACAATGAGCAGTTCTTC. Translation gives CASSAGGSYNEQFF.

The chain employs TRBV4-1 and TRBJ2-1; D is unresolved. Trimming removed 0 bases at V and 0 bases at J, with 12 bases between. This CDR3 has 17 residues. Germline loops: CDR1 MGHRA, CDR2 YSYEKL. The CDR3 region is CASSQEPPFRSYNEQFF. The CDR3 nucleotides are TGCGCCAGCAGCCAAGAGCCTCCCTTTCGCTCCTACAATGAGCAGTTCTTC.

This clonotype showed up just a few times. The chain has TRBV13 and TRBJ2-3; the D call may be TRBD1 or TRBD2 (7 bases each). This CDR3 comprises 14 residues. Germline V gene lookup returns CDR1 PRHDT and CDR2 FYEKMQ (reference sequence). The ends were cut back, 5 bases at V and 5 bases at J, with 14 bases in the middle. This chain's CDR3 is CASSPGGAEDTQYF. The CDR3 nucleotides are TGTGCCAGCAGCCCAGGGGGGGCGGAAGATACGCAGTATTTT.

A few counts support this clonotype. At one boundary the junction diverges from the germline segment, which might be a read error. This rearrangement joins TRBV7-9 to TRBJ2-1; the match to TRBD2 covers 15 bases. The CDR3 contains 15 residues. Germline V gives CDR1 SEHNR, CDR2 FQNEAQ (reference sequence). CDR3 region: CASRSTGTSGGLPLF. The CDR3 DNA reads TGTGCCAGCAGGTCAACCGGGACTAGCGGGGGGCTCCCCCTCTTC.

The CDR3 is CASSRGTSGIREQYF. CDR3 bases: TGTGCCAGCAGCCGCGGGACTAGCGGGATTAGGGAGCAGTACTTC. The chain combines TRBV3-1 with TRBJ2-7; the match to TRBD2 covers 13 bases. There are 15 residues in the CDR3. Germline-derived CDR1 and CDR2 are LGHDT and YNNKEL (reference sequence). V trimming: 4 bases; J trimming: 7 bases; junction bases outside the gene matches: 7.

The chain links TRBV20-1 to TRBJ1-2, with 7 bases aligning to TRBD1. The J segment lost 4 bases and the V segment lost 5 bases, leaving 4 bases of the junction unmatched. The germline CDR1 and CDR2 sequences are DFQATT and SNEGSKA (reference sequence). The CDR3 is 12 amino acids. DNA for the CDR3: TGCAGTGCTCCCGACAGGGCCTATGGCTACACCTTC. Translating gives CSAPDRAYGYTF.

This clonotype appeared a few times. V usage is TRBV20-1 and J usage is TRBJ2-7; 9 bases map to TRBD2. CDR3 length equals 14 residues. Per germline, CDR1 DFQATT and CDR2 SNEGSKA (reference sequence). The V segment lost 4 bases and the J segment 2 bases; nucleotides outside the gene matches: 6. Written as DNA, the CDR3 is TGCAGTGCTATGACTAGCGGAGGCCCCTACGAGCAGTACTTC. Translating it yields CSAMTSGGPYEQYF.

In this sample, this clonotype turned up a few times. CDR3 residues: CASSTAGGGYGYTF. CDR3 nucleotides: TGTGCCAGTAGTACCGCCGGGGGCGGCTATGGCTACACCTTC. The chain joins TRBV19 to TRBJ1-2, with D possibly being TRBD1 (6 bases). V lost 4 bases to trimming and J lost 4 bases, with 13 bases between them. The CDR3 is 14 residues long. The V gene's germline CDR1 is LNHDA and CDR2 SQIVND (reference sequence).

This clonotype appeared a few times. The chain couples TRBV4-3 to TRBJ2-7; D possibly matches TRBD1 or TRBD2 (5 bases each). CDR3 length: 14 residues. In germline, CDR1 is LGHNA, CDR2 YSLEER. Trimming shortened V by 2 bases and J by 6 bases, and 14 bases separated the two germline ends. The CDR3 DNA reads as TGCGCCAGCAGCCAACTCTCCGGGACCTCCGAGCAGTACTTC. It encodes CASSQLSGTSEQYF.

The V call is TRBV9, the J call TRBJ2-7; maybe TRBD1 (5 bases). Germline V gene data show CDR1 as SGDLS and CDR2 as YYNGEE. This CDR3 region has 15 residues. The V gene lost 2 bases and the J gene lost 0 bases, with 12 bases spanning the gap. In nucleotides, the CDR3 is TGTGCCAGCAGCGTGGACGACAGAGTCTCCTACGAGCAGTACTTC. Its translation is CASSVDDRVSYEQYF.

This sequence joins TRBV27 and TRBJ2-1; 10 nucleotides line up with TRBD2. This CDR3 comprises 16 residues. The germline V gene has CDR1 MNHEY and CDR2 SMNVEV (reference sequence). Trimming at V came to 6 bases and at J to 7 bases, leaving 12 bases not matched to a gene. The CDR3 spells CASSVAGTSVWNEQFF. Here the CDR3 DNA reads TGTGCCAGCAGCGTCGCCGGGACTAGCGTTTGGAATGAGCAGTTCTTC.

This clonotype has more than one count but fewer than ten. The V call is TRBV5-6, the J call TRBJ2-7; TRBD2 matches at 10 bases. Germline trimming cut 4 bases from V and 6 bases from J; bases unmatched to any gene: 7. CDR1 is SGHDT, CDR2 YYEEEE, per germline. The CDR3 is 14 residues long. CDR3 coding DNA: TGTGCCAGCAGCCCTACTAGCGGGACCTCCGAGCAGTACTTC. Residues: CASSPTSGTSEQYF.

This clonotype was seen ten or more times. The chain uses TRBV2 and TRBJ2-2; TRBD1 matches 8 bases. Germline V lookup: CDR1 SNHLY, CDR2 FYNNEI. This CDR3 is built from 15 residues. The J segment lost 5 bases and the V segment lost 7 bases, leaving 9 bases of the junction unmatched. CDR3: CASKGDRRATGELFF. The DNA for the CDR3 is TGTGCCAGCAAAGGGGACAGGAGGGCAACCGGGGAGCTGTTTTTT.

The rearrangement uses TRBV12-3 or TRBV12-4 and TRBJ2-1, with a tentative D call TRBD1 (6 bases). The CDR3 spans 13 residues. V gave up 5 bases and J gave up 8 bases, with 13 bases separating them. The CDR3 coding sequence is TGTGCCAGCAGTGGGGGCCCCCGCGATGAGCAGTTCTTC. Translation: CASSGGPRDEQFF.

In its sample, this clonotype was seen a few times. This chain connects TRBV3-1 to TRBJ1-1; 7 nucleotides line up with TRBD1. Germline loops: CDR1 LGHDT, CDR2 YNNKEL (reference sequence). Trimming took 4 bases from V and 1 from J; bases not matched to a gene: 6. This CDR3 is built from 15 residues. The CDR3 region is CASSRRDSANTEAFF. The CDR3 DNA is TGTGCCAGCAGCCGCAGGGACAGTGCGAACACTGAAGCTTTCTTT.

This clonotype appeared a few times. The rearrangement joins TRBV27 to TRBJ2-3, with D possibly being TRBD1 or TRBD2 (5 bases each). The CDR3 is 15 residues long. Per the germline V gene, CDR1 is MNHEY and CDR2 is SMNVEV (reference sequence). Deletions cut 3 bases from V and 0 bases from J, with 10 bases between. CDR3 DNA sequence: TGTGCCAGCAGTTTCCGGGGCAGTAGCACAGATACGCAGTATTTT. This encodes CASSFRGSSTDTQYF.

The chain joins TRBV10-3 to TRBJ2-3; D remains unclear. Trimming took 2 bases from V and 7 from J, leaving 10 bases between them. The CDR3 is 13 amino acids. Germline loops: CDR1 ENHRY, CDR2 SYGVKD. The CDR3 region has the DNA TGTGCCATCAGTGAGCCTGTGGTGAATACGCAGTATTTT. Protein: CAISEPVVNTQYF.

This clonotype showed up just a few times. The CDR3 DNA sequence: TGTGCCAGCAGGACAGGGGGAAGAGATACGCAGTATTTT. This codes for CASRTGGRDTQYF. The V call is TRBV28, the J call TRBJ2-3; 9 bases align to TRBD1. The CDR3 is made up of 13 amino acids. Per the germline V gene, CDR1 is MDHEN and CDR2 is SYDVKM. After removal of 6 bases from V and 5 bases from J, the junction contained 3 bases not matched to a gene.

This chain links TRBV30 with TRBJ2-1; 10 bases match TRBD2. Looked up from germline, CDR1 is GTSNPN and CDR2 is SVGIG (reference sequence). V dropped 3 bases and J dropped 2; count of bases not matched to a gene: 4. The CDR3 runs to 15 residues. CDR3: CAWSKLAGPYNEQFF. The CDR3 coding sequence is TGTGCCTGGAGCAAACTAGCGGGGCCCTACAATGAGCAGTTCTTC.

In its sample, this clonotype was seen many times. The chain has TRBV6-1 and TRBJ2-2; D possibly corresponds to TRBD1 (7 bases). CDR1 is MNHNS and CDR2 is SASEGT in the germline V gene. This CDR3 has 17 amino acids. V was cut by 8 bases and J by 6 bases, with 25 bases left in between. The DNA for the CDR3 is TGTGCCAGCGGAAGGCCGCGGGACAGAGGGTTGGCCGGGGAGCTGTTTTTT. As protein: CASGRPRDRGLAGELFF.

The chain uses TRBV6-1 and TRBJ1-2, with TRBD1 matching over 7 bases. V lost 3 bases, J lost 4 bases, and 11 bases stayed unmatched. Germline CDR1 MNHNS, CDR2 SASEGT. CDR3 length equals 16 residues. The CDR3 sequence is CASSDRGRGGVYGYTF. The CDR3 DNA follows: TGTGCCAGCAGTGATCGGGGCCGAGGGGGCGTCTATGGCTACACCTTC.

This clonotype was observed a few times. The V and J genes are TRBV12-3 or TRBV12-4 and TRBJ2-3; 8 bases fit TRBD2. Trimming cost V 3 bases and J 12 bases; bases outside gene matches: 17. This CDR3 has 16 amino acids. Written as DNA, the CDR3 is TGTGCCAGCAGTTTCCGTGTGATAGCGGGGCCTACTATACAGTATTTT. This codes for CASSFRVIAGPTIQYF.

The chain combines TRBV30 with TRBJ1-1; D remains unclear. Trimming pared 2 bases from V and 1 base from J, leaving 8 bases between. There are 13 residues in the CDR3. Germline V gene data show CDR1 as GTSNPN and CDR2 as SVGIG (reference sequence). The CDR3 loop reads CAWSRNQNTEAFF. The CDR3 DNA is TGTGCCTGGAGTAGGAACCAGAACACTGAAGCTTTCTTT.

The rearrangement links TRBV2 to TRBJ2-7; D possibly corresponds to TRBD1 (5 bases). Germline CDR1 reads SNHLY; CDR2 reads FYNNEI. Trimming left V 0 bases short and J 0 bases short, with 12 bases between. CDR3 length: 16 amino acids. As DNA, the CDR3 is TGTGCCAGCAGTGAAGCCGGGTACAGGAGCTCCTACGAGCAGTACTTC. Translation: CASSEAGYRSSYEQYF.

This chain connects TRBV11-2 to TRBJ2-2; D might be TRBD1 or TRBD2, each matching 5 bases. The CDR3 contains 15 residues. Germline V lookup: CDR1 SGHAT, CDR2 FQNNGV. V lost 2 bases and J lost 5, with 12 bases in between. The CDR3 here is CASSLSFGGTGELFF. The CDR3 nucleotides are TGTGCCAGCAGCTTAAGTTTTGGGGGAACCGGGGAGCTGTTTTTT.